This is a list of T cell receptor beta chains from one sample in a study of PD-L1 blockade in urothelial cancer. Repertoires were generated with immunoSEQ multiplex PCR, while TCRdb's copy carries only in-frame clones and drops some. Of 35,000 to 45,000 clones listed, more than 80% are singletons. This material consisted of PBMCs, taken around atezolizumab (anti-PD-L1) treatment. These receptors came from a man aged 70 or older with urothelial cancer. Both conserved end residues are part of each CDR3. D genes are given only for firm matches. Some rows mark clone size as missing; the rest say once, few, many or name a class of expanded clone.

DNA	CDR3	size	V	J	D
TGCGCCAGCAGACCATCCCTGGGGGGAGCTGCAGATACGCAGTATTTT	CASRPSLGGAADTQYF	-	TRBV10-2	TRBJ2-3	-
TGTGCCAGCAGCTACAGGGCCTTTGAAGCTTTCTTT	CASSYRAFEAFF	-	TRBV5-6	TRBJ1-1	-
TGTGCCAGCAGTAAACTAGCGGGGTACACCGGGGAGCTGTTTTTT	CASSKLAGYTGELFF	-	TRBV6-6	TRBJ2-2	TRBD2
TGCGCCAGCAGCCCGGGACTAGCGCCCGACGATGAGCAGTTCTTC	CASSPGLAPDDEQFF	-	TRBV5-1	TRBJ2-1	TRBD2
TGTGCCAGCAATCCTCGGGACAGCCGGCCTGAAAAACTGTTTTTT	CASNPRDSRPEKLFF	-	TRBV6-1	TRBJ1-4	TRBD1
TGTGCCAGCAGCGTAGAGACTAGCGGGACCTTCTACAATGAGCAGTTCTTC	CASSVETSGTFYNEQFF	-	TRBV9	TRBJ2-1	TRBD2
TGTGCCAGCAGCTTAGGTCTAACCACAGATACGCAGTATTTT	CASSLGLTTDTQYF	-	TRBV7-6	TRBJ2-3	-
TGTGCCAGCAGCTTTGGCAACACTGAAGCTTTCTTT	CASSFGNTEAFF	-	TRBV11-3	TRBJ1-1	-
TGTGCCAGCAGCTTAACCGGGACTAGCGGGAGATCGGCAGATACGCAGTATTTT	CASSLTGTSGRSADTQYF	-	TRBV7-3	TRBJ2-3	TRBD2
TGTGCCAGCAGGGCCCTCACCGGGACAGGGGGTGGCTACACCTTC	CASRALTGTGGGYTF	few	TRBV28	TRBJ1-2	TRBD1
TGTGCCAGCAGCTTAGAAAGGACTCCTTACGAGCAGTACTTC	CASSLERTPYEQYF	-	TRBV11-2	TRBJ2-7	-
TGTGCCAGCCACCAGGGGGGCAGCACTGAAGCTTTCTTT	CASHQGGSTEAFF	-	TRBV27	TRBJ1-1	TRBD1
TGTGCCAGCAGCTTGGGGGCAGGATCATACGAGCAGTACTTC	CASSLGAGSYEQYF	few	TRBV11-1	TRBJ2-7	-